One sample yielded the 31 T cell receptor beta chains listed below, sequenced in a study of blood T cells in healthy people across ages. A J-beta primer mix and a sample-barcoded 5' primer were used in a second PCR of roughly 6 to 11 cycles. MiXCR, run by TCRdb on the 5' RACE reads, gives a single entry per CDR3 protein. Of about 1.8 million distinct CDR3 sequences listed, 49% were seen once; the top ten hold roughly 2%. The sample comprised blood. The receptor source for this set is a woman aged 40 to 50 in good health.

The chain is built from TRBV4-3 and TRBJ1-6; D remains ambiguous. CDR1 LGHNA and CDR2 YSLEER come from the germline V gene. CDR3 length: 14 residues. Trimming shortened V by 0 bases and J by 10 bases, and 10 bases separated the two germline ends. This CDR3 reads CASSQERVRSPLHF. The CDR3 DNA reads TGCGCCAGCAGCCAAGAAAGGGTCAGGTCACCCCTCCACTTT.

The table lists this clonotype with many counts. V and J are TRBV25-1 and TRBJ2-7; either TRBD1 or TRBD2 may fit D (5 bases each). Germline assignment: CDR1 MGHDK and CDR2 SYGVNS. This CDR3 spans 15 amino acids. The V end was cut by 4 bases, the J end by 0 bases, with 13 bases between. CDR3 sequence reads: CASSAGGASSYEQYF. The CDR3 region has the DNA TGTGCCAGCAGTGCTGGGGGAGCAAGCTCCTACGAGCAGTACTTC.

This clonotype was seen more than once but under ten times. V and J are TRBV4-2 and TRBJ1-2, with D perhaps matching TRBD1 (5 bases). The V end was cut by 0 bases, the J end by 8 bases, with 22 bases between. The CDR3 loop spans 17 amino acids. Per the germline V gene, CDR1 is LGHNA and CDR2 is YNFKEQ. The CDR3 region has the DNA TGTGCCAGCAGCCAAGATCTCTATGCCCCTCAGGGTGTAGGCTACACCTTC. Translating gives CASSQDLYAPQGVGYTF.

The V and J genes are TRBV15 and TRBJ2-3, with no clear D. This CDR3 has 13 residues. Trimming removed 4 bases from V and 3 bases from J, with 8 bases in between. From germline, CDR1 is LNHNV and CDR2 YYDKDF (reference sequence). In DNA, the CDR3 is TGTGCCACCAGCATCGTCACTACAGATACGCAGTATTTT. As protein: CATSIVTTDTQYF.

The chain uses TRBV7-3 and TRBJ2-5, with D possibly called TRBD1 or TRBD2 (5 bases each). The germline gives CDR1 SGHTA, CDR2 FQGTGA. The CDR3 runs to 15 residues. V lost 5 bases and J lost 0, with 13 bases in between. In DNA, the CDR3 is TGTGCCAGCAGCCCAAATGGGGGTTACCAAGAGACCCAGTACTTC. This gives the protein CASSPNGGYQETQYF.

The chain joins TRBV7-9 to TRBJ1-4; D is possibly TRBD1 (6 bases). The germline V gene encodes CDR1 SEHNR and CDR2 FQNEAQ (reference sequence). This CDR3 comprises 16 residues. Trimming stripped 3 bases from V and 3 bases from J, with 14 bases between. CDR3 coding DNA: TGTGCCAGCAGCTTGACCACAGGGAGGGCTAATGAAAAACTGTTTTTT. Its protein is CASSLTTGRANEKLFF.

The chain has TRBV28 and TRBJ2-5, with 12 nucleotides matching TRBD1. The CDR3 contains 16 residues. Germline V gives CDR1 MDHEN, CDR2 SYDVKM. Trimming cost V 6 bases and J 7 bases; bases outside gene matches: 12. CDR3 coding DNA: TGTGCCAGCAGCACATACCGGGACAGGGGGCGAGGGACCCAGTACTTC. Translation: CASSTYRDRGRGTQYF.

This chain joins TRBV20-1 and TRBJ1-1; TRBD1 is a possible D gene (5 bases). CDR1 and CDR2 (germline): DFQATT, SNEGSKA (reference sequence). The CDR3 runs to 13 residues. With 6 bases removed from V and 7 bases from J, the gap between germline ends came to 18 bases. In nucleotides, the CDR3 is TGCAGTGCCCACCCTGGGGGGTGGAATGAAGCTTTCTTT. Protein sequence: CSAHPGGWNEAFF.

The chain employs TRBV5-1 and TRBJ2-3; D not resolved. Trimming cost V 10 bases and J 2 bases, with 17 bases left between them. The CDR3 is 14 amino acids. In germline, CDR1 is SGHRS, CDR2 YFSETQ. The CDR3: CACRLNTFTDTQYF. The CDR3 coding sequence is TGCGCCTGCCGCTTAAATACGTTCACAGATACGCAGTATTTT.

This clonotype was detected only a few times. The chain combines TRBV29-1 with TRBJ2-3; D may be TRBD2 (5 bases). The germline V gene has CDR1 SQVTM and CDR2 ANQGSEA. Trimming removed 3 bases from V and 2 bases from J, with 12 bases in between. This CDR3 contains 14 residues. The CDR3 loop reads CSVETASLTDTQYF. CDR3 nucleotide sequence: TGCAGCGTTGAGACGGCTAGCCTCACAGATACGCAGTATTTT.

The chain uses TRBV20-1 and TRBJ2-5; 7 nucleotides align to TRBD2. With the DNA end fitting TRBJ2-7 better, the J assignment may be wrong. CDR1 and CDR2 (germline): DFQATT, SNEGSKA (reference sequence). This CDR3 has 13 residues. CDR3 region: CSARERGLNEQYF. The CDR3 DNA sequence: TGCAGTGCCCGGGAGCGGGGATTGAACGAGCAGTACTTC.

The V call is TRBV20-1, the J call TRBJ2-5; maybe TRBD2 (7 bases). The tail of the sequence fits TRBJ2-7 better, so the J call may be wrong. The germline gives CDR1 DFQATT, CDR2 SNEGSKA (reference sequence). The CDR3 spans 12 residues. The CDR3 sequence is CSASTGGFEQYF. The CDR3 coding sequence is TGCAGTGCCTCGACGGGGGGCTTCGAGCAGTACTTC.

CDR3 protein: CSVVARGTRTGAGWGEQFF. In DNA form, the CDR3 reads TGCAGCGTTGTGGCGAGGGGAACTAGGACAGGGGCAGGATGGGGTGAGCAGTTCTTC. The chain has TRBV29-1 and TRBJ2-1; TRBD1 matches at 9 bases. After removal of 4 bases from V and 9 bases from J, the junction contained 25 bases not matched to a gene. The CDR3 has 19 amino acids. CDR1 SQVTM and CDR2 ANQGSEA come from the germline V gene.

With respect to this clonotype: The germline gene is not matched at one end of the junction; a read error may be the cause. The chain combines TRBV6-5 with TRBJ1-2, with D perhaps matching TRBD1 (5 bases). The CDR3 contains 15 residues. Germline V gene lookup returns CDR1 MNHEY and CDR2 SVGAGI. The CDR3 bases are TGTGCCAGCAGCTACTCGAGGGGCAGGGCAAACGGCTACACCTTC. Protein: CASSYSRGRANGYTF.

This rearrangement joins TRBV11-2 to TRBJ2-5; D unresolved. V was clipped by 0 bases and J by 5 bases, with 19 bases between them. The CDR3 has 17 amino acids. The germline V gene encodes CDR1 SGHAT and CDR2 FQNNGV. The CDR3, as DNA: TGTGCCAGCAGCTTAGATTCCCCGGGCCTAGGCGAGGAGACCCAGTACTTC. This encodes CASSLDSPGLGEETQYF.

This clonotype was picked up a small number of times. The J gene is TRBJ2-7, the V gene TRBV20-1; D unresolved. The ends were cut back, 2 bases at V and 1 base at J, with 9 bases in the middle. The CDR3 covers 13 residues. In germline, CDR1 is DFQATT, CDR2 SNEGSKA (reference sequence). The CDR3 here is CSARRAASYEQYF. As DNA, the CDR3 is TGCAGTGCTAGAAGGGCAGCATCCTACGAGCAGTACTTC.

The V and J genes are TRBV5-1 and TRBJ1-5, with TRBD1 matching over 8 bases. Per germline, CDR1 SGHRS and CDR2 YFSETQ. This CDR3 contains 14 residues. Trimming took 4 bases from V and 8 from J; bases not matched to a gene: 8. The CDR3 sequence is CASSPTGGIKPQHF. For the CDR3, the DNA is TGCGCCAGCAGCCCTACAGGGGGTATTAAGCCCCAGCATTTT.

This sequence joins TRBV19 and TRBJ1-5, with a tentative D call TRBD1 (5 bases). The germline gives CDR1 LNHDA, CDR2 SQIVND (reference sequence). Trimming pared 3 bases from V and 5 bases from J, leaving 8 bases between. This CDR3 contains 13 residues. The CDR3 here is CASSMMGDQPQHF. Written as DNA, the CDR3 is TGTGCCAGTAGTATGATGGGGGATCAGCCCCAGCATTTT. The variable domain in full, completed from reference TRBV19 and TRBJ1-5, reads DGGITQSPKYLFRKEGQNVTLSCEQNLNHDAMYWYRQDPGQGLRLIYYSQIVNDFQKGDIAEGYSVSREKKESFPLTVTSAQKNPTAFYLCASSMMGDQPQHFGDGTRLSIL.

Turning to this clonotype: At one end, the junction sequence differs from germline, possibly due to a read error. The chain is built from TRBV18 and TRBJ2-5; D ambiguous. The CDR3 spans 13 residues. In germline, CDR1 is KGHSH, CDR2 LQKENI. The CDR3, as DNA: TGTCCCAGCTCACCACCAAGCGAAAATGAGCAGTACTTC. It codes for CPSSPPSENEQYF.

The genes are TRBV27 and TRBJ2-3; 13 nucleotides align to TRBD2. This CDR3 spans 18 amino acids. Trimming took 2 bases from V and 6 from J; bases not matched to a gene: 11. Germline lookup yields CDR1 MNHEY and CDR2 SMNVEV (reference sequence). CDR3 DNA sequence: TGTGCCAGCAGTTTACGGACTAGCGGGAGTGGACGGGTGGATACGCAGTATTTT. The encoded protein is CASSLRTSGSGRVDTQYF.

The rearrangement joins TRBV4-2 to TRBJ2-7; 8 nucleotides agree with TRBD2. Looked up from germline, CDR1 is LGHNA and CDR2 is YNFKEQ. The trim removed 0 bases at V and 2 bases at J, leaving 12 bases unmatched. This CDR3 region has 18 residues. The CDR3 sequence: CASSQDSHTSGLTYEQYF. Here the CDR3 DNA reads TGTGCCAGCAGCCAAGATTCCCATACTAGCGGCCTTACCTACGAGCAGTACTTC.

The chain uses TRBV20-1 and TRBJ1-2; D is ambiguous. V lost 3 bases and J lost 5, with 7 bases in between. The CDR3 runs to 11 residues. Germline-derived CDR1 and CDR2 are DFQATT and SNEGSKA (reference sequence). The CDR3 bases are TGCAGTGCTAGTTCCGGGTATGGCTACACCTTC. Translation: CSASSGYGYTF.

CDR3 amino acids: CSVEDLGGLANNEQFF. The CDR3 DNA sequence: TGCAGCGTTGAAGATCTAGGAGGTCTAGCAAACAATGAGCAGTTCTTC. The chain recombines TRBV29-1 with TRBJ2-1; TRBD2 is a possible D gene (5 bases). Deletions cut 0 bases from V and 5 bases from J, with 17 bases between. CDR1 SQVTM and CDR2 ANQGSEA come from the germline V gene. The CDR3 runs 16 residues.

The V gene is TRBV12-3 or TRBV12-4, the J gene TRBJ1-2; 8 bases match TRBD1. CDR3 length equals 15 residues. After removal of 6 bases from V and 7 bases from J, the junction contained 13 bases not matched to a gene. CDR3 coding DNA: TGTGCCAGCAGACCAGCGCAGGGACAGGCCGGTGGCTACACCTTC. It yields the protein CASRPAQGQAGGYTF.

The genes are TRBV25-1 and TRBJ2-4, with TRBD2 matching over 8 bases. Germline V CDR1 and CDR2: MGHDK, SYGVNS. V dropped 5 bases and J dropped 13; count of bases not matched to a gene: 10. The CDR3 contains 13 residues. The CDR3 DNA reads as TGTGCCAGCAGTCTAGCGGGCGCCTGTGAGCAGTACTTC. Its translation is CASSLAGACEQYF.

The chain has TRBV2 and TRBJ1-4; 8 bases map to TRBD1. The V and J ends lost 1 base and 3 bases, in that order; junction bases with no gene match: 7. CDR3 length: 17 residues. Germline CDR1 SNHLY, CDR2 FYNNEI. The CDR3 sequence is CASSEEVPGQANEKLFF. DNA of the CDR3: TGTGCCAGCAGTGAAGAGGTCCCGGGACAGGCTAATGAAAAACTGTTTTTT.

The V and J genes are TRBV12-3 or TRBV12-4 and TRBJ1-5, with 7 bases matching TRBD1. This CDR3 spans 18 amino acids. V trimming: 2 bases; J trimming: 0 bases; junction bases outside the gene matches: 10. The DNA of the CDR3 is TGTGCCAGCAGTTTAACCAGGGACAGAAAAGATAGCAATCAGCCCCAGCATTTT. Translated, it gives CASSLTRDRKDSNQPQHF.

This clonotype was recorded only once. The V call is TRBV27, the J call TRBJ1-6; no definite D call. The germline V gene encodes CDR1 MNHEY and CDR2 SMNVEV (reference sequence). Trimming took 0 bases from V and 7 from J, leaving 13 bases between them. CDR3 length equals 16 residues. CDR3 sequence reads: CASSLSGRHQNSPLHF. As DNA, the CDR3 is TGTGCCAGCAGTTTATCCGGCAGGCACCAGAATTCACCCCTCCACTTT.

The chain couples TRBV5-1 to TRBJ1-1; 7 nucleotides line up with TRBD1. The CDR3 length is 15 residues. Per germline, CDR1 SGHRS and CDR2 YFSETQ. The V segment lost 5 bases and the J segment 0 bases; nucleotides outside the gene matches: 7. CDR3 nucleotide sequence: TGCGCCAGCAGAAACCAGGACAGGTTGAACACTGAAGCTTTCTTT. Amino acids: CASRNQDRLNTEAFF.

The table lists this clonotype with a count of one. The chain carries TRBV6-5 and TRBJ2-1, with 14 bases lining up with TRBD2. With V trimmed by 5 bases and J by 8 bases, 5 bases remained unmatched. CDR3 length: 15 amino acids. Germline CDR1 reads MNHEY; CDR2 reads SVGAGI. DNA for the CDR3: TGTGCCAGCAGTAGACTAGCGGGGGGGCTCCATGAGCAGTTCTTC. This gives the protein CASSRLAGGLHEQFF.

This rearrangement joins TRBV6-5 to TRBJ2-7; 12 bases are shared with TRBD2. Gene TRBJ2-5 matches the end of the DNA better, so the J call may be wrong. Germline values: CDR1 MNHEY, CDR2 SVGAGI. CDR3 length: 16 residues. In DNA form, the CDR3 reads TGTGCCAGCAGTCTCGGACTAGCGGGGTCGATGGAGACCCAGTACTTC. As protein: CASSLGLAGSMETQYF.